This T cell receptor (beta chain) was observed in a study of graft-versus-host responses after intestinal transplantation. Study at large: Anti-thymocyte globulin induction preceded two to three years of tacrolimus and steroid maintenance in all recipients. General study results and limits: Early after transplant, HvG declines were associated with peak levels of circulating GvH clones. In patients with graft-donor T cell macrochimerism, allograft graft-versus-host to host-versus-graft clonal ratios were high. Present in recipient marrow, GvH clones included some that appeared first in ileum or blood.

Generated by immunoSEQ multiplex PCR, the TCRdb table keeps only in-frame clones and is missing some. The sample carries more than 100,000 clones, just under 95% recorded once. About this clone itself: The antigen remains unidentified.

This TCR derives from a human donor who received an intestinal transplant. The specimen comprised unstimulated CD4+ T cells sorted from spleen or lymph node cells, sampled before intestinal transplant.

The CDR3 nucleotides read TGTGCCAGCAGCCAAGAAATCCCCGGGGAGCTGTTTTTT. Its translation is CASSQEIPGELFF. This chain joins TRBV14 and TRBJ2-2; the D is unclear. CDR1 SGHDN and CDR2 FVKESK come from the germline V gene. Trimming removed 0 bases at V and 6 bases at J, with 5 bases between. The CDR3 runs to 13 residues.